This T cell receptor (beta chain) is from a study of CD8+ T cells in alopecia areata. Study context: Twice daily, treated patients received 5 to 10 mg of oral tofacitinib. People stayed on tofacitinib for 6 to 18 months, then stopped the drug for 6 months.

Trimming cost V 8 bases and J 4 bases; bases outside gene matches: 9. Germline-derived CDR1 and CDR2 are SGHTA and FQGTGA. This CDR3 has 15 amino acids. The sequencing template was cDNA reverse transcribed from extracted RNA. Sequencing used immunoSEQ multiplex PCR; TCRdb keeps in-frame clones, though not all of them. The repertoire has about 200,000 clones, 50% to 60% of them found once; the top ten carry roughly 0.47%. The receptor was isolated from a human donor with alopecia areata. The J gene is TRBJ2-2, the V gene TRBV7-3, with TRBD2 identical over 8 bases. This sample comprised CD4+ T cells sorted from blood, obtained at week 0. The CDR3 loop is CASAFAGTSTGELFF. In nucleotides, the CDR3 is TGTGCCAGCGCCTTCGCCGGGACTAGCACCGGGGAGCTGTTTTTT.